Presented here are 12 T cell receptor beta chains from one specimen sequenced in a study of response to subunit inactivated influenza vaccine. TCRdb analysed the RT-PCR reads with MiXCR anew, one entry per CDR3 protein. Of some 160,000 distinct CDR3 sequences in the sample, 9.5% to 13% were seen once. The material was non-naive T cells sorted from PBMCs, obtained 35 to 45 days after vaccination. These receptors were obtained from a man aged 45-65 years who received an inactivated influenza vaccine.

This clonotype turned up a few times. The genes are TRBV6-2 or TRBV6-3 and TRBJ2-1, with D tentatively TRBD2 (6 bases). Germline V gene data show CDR1 as MNHEY and CDR2 as SVGEGT. The CDR3 is 16 amino acids. Trimming removed 0 bases from V and 9 bases from J, with 18 bases in between. The CDR3 sequence is CASSYSGLKRRGEQFF. In DNA form, the CDR3 reads TGTGCCAGCAGTTACTCGGGACTCAAACGAAGGGGTGAGCAGTTCTTC.

The gene calls are TRBV7-3 and TRBJ2-7; no reliable D call. V was pared by 5 bases and J by 2 bases, with 10 bases between. The CDR3 is 13 residues long. From germline, CDR1 is SGHTA and CDR2 FQGTGA. This CDR3 is CASSNGPAYEQYF. The CDR3 nucleotides read TGTGCCAGCAGCAATGGGCCAGCCTACGAGCAGTACTTC.

In this sample, this clonotype turned up a few times. The chain joins TRBV6-5 to TRBJ2-5, with 8 bases lining up with TRBD2. Germline loops: CDR1 MNHEY, CDR2 SVGAGI. The CDR3 has 13 amino acids. The V and J ends lost 2 bases and 4 bases, in that order; junction bases with no gene match: 0. The CDR3 DNA follows: TGTGCCAGCAGTTACCGGGAGGGAGAGACCCAGTACTTC. Protein sequence: CASSYREGETQYF.

V is TRBV20-1 and J is TRBJ2-7; 9 bases are shared with TRBD1. The CDR3 runs to 15 residues. The germline V gene encodes CDR1 DFQATT and CDR2 SNEGSKA (reference sequence). Losses at the gene ends were 1 base for V and 4 bases for J; bases not matched to a gene: 8. The DNA for the CDR3 is TGCAGTGCTAGAGGTGGGACAGGGAGTTGGTACGAGCAGTACTTC. This sequence encodes CSARGGTGSWYEQYF.

The V and J genes are TRBV5-6 and TRBJ2-3; D ambiguous. The CDR3 covers 13 residues. V lost 6 bases and J lost 0, with 8 bases in between. CDR1 SGHDT and CDR2 YYEEEE come from the germline V gene. The CDR3: CASTEPSTDTQYF. For the CDR3, the DNA is TGTGCCAGCACAGAACCGAGCACAGATACGCAGTATTTT.

This chain uses TRBV10-3 with TRBJ2-7; D possibly corresponds to TRBD1 (6 bases). The V gene's germline CDR1 is ENHRY and CDR2 SYGVKD. V was clipped by 0 bases and J by 3 bases, with 9 bases between them. The CDR3 totals 14 residues. The CDR3 bases are TGTGCCATCAGTGAGTCGACGGACAGCTACGAGCAGTACTTC. Amino acids: CAISESTDSYEQYF.

This rearrangement joins TRBV7-2 to TRBJ2-4, with D maybe TRBD2 (5 bases). This CDR3 spans 14 amino acids. The germline CDR1 and CDR2 sequences are SGHTA and FQGNSA. V lost 4 bases and J 8 bases, leaving 15 bases between the germline ends. The CDR3: CASSSPLAGHIQYF. The CDR3, as DNA: TGTGCCAGCAGCTCTCCGCTAGCTGGGCACATTCAGTACTTC.

This clonotype was detected only a few times. The genes are TRBV6-5 and TRBJ2-6; D might be TRBD1 (6 bases). The CDR3 runs 17 residues. The V gene lost 1 base and the J gene lost 0 bases, with 10 bases spanning the gap. Germline V CDR1 and CDR2: MNHEY, SVGAGI. This CDR3 is CASSYLTGDSGANVLTF. The CDR3 region has the DNA TGTGCCAGCAGTTACTTGACAGGAGACTCTGGGGCCAACGTCCTGACTTTC.

This clonotype has only a few counts. J is TRBJ2-5 and V is TRBV7-2, with D tentatively TRBD1 (6 bases). V lost 5 bases to trimming and J lost 0 bases, with 19 bases between them. Germline lookup yields CDR1 SGHTA and CDR2 FQGNSA. The CDR3 consists of 17 residues. The CDR3 reads CASSRRTGLAYQETQYF. The CDR3 DNA is TGTGCCAGCAGCCGTCGAACAGGGCTCGCGTACCAAGAGACCCAGTACTTC.

The chain is built from TRBV20-1 and TRBJ1-6; TRBD1 matches 8 bases. Germline V CDR1 and CDR2: DFQATT, SNEGSKA (reference sequence). The ends lost 4 bases at V and 8 bases at J; junction bases unmatched: 4. This CDR3 contains 13 residues. CDR3 amino acids: CSATPGQDSPLHF. DNA of the CDR3: TGCAGTGCTACCCCGGGACAGGATTCACCCCTCCACTTT.

This clonotype appeared a few times. The chain carries TRBV6-1 and TRBJ2-7; possible D gene TRBD2, 6 bases. Germline V gene data show CDR1 as MNHNS and CDR2 as SASEGT. V gave up 5 bases and J gave up 0 bases, with 14 bases separating them. CDR3 size: 15 residues. The CDR3 loop reads CASSRSGPSSYEQYF. Here the CDR3 DNA reads TGTGCCAGCAGTCGAAGCGGGCCGTCCTCCTACGAGCAGTACTTC.

The rearrangement links TRBV27 to TRBJ2-3, with D perhaps TRBD1 or TRBD2 (6 bases each). The CDR3 is 15 amino acids. The germline gives CDR1 MNHEY, CDR2 SMNVEV (reference sequence). Trimming took 4 bases from V and 0 from J, leaving 11 bases between them. The chain's CDR3 is CASSYGGISTDTQYF. In DNA, the CDR3 is TGTGCCAGCAGTTACGGGGGCATCAGCACAGATACGCAGTATTTT.